This T cell receptor (beta chain) was identified in a study of blood T cell repertoires in COVID-19. Study-level information: From the United States, Italy and Spain came samples of acute and convalescent COVID-19. Nucleic acid was either cDNA or gDNA, and it came from T cells, B-cell-depleted T cells, or PBMCs.

Some clones are missing from TCRdb's copy, which holds only in-frame ones; the method was immunoSEQ multiplex PCR. The sample consists of around 40,000 clones, roughly 90% of them appearing once. CDR3 size: 13 residues. CDR1 is SEHNR, CDR2 FQNEAQ, per germline (reference sequence). V dropped 6 bases and J dropped 7 bases, with 13 bases sitting between them. The chain uses TRBV7-9 and TRBJ1-5; no reliable D call. The sample consisted of peripheral blood. This sequence was found in a human donor in a cohort sampled during active COVID-19. CDR3 DNA: TGTGCCAGCAGTCTAGGCCCGGGACAGCCCCAGCATTTT. It encodes CASSLGPGQPQHF. The variable domain in full, completed from reference TRBV7-9 and TRBJ1-5, reads DTGVSQNPRHKITKRGQNVTFRCDPISEHNRLYWYRQTLGQGPEFLTYFQNEAQLEKSRLLSDRFSAERPKGSFSTLEIQRTEQGDSAMYLCASSLGPGQPQHFGDGTRLSIL.